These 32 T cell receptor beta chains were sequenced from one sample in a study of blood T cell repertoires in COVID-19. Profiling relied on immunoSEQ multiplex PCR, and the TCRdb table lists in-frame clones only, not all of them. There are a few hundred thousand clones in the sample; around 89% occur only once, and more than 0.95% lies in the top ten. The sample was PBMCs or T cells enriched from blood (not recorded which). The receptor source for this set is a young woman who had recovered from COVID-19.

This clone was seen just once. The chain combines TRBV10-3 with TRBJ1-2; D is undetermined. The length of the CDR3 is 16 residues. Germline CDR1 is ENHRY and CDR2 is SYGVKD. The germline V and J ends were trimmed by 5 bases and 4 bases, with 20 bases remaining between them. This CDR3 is CAISRDNLFNTYGYTF. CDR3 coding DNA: TGTGCCATCAGTCGCGATAACCTCTTTAATACCTATGGCTACACCTTC.

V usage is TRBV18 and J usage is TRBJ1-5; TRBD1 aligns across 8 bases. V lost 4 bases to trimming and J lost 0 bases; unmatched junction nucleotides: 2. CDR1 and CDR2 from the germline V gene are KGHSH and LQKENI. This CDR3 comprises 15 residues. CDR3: CASSLDRDSNQPQHF. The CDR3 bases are TGTGCCAGCTCACTGGACAGGGATAGCAATCAGCCCCAGCATTTT.

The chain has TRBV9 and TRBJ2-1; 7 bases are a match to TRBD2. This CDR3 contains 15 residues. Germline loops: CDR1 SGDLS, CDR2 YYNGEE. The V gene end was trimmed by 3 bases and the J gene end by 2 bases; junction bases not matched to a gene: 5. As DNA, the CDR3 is TGTGCCAGCAGCGGCGGGGGAAGGACCTACAATGAGCAGTTCTTC. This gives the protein CASSGGGRTYNEQFF.

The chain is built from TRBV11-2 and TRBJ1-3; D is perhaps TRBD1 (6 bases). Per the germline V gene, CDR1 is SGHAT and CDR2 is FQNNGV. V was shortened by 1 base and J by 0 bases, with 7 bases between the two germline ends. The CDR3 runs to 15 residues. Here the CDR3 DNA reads TGTGCCAGCAGCTTAGGACAGGCCTCTGGAAACACCATATATTTT. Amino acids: CASSLGQASGNTIYF.

The CDR3 nucleotides are TGCGCCAGCAGTCTCGGGGGGGCGGAAGCGACCCAGTACTTC. Residues: CASSLGGAEATQYF. The chain links TRBV4-1 to TRBJ2-5; 8 bases are a match to TRBD2. The V and J ends lost 6 bases and 7 bases, in that order; junction bases with no gene match: 10. CDR1 MGHRA and CDR2 YSYEKL come from the germline V gene. This CDR3 comprises 14 residues.

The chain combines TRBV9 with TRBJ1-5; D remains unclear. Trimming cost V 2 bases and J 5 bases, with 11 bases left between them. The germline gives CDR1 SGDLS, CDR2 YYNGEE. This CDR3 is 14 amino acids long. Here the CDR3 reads CASSVRAFDQPQHF. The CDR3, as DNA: TGTGCCAGCAGCGTGCGGGCGTTCGATCAGCCCCAGCATTTT.

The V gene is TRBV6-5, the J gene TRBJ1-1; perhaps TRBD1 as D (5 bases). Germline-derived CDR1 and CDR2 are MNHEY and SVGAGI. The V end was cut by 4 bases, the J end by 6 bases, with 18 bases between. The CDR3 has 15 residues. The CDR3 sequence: CASSSREKGAAEAFF. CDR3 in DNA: TGTGCCAGCAGTTCCCGCGAAAAAGGGGCAGCTGAAGCTTTCTTT.

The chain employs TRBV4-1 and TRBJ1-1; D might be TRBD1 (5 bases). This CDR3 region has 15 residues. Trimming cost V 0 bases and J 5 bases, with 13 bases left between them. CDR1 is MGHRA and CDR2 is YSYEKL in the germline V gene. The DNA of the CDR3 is TGCGCCAGCAGCCAAGACCGGGGGAGTCTTACTGAAGCTTTCTTT. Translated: CASSQDRGSLTEAFF.

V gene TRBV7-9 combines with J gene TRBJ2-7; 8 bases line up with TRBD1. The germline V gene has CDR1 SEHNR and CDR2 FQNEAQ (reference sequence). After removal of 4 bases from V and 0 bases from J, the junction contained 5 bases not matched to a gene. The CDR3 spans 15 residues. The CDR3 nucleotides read TGTGCCAGCAGCTCAAGACAGGGGCGCTCCTACGAGCAGTACTTC. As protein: CASSSRQGRSYEQYF.

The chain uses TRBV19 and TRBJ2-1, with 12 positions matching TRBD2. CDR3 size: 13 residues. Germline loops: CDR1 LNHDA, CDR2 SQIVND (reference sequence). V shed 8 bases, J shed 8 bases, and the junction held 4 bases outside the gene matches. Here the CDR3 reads CASLAGGVDEQFF. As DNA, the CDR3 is TGTGCCAGTCTAGCGGGGGGGGTCGATGAGCAGTTCTTC.

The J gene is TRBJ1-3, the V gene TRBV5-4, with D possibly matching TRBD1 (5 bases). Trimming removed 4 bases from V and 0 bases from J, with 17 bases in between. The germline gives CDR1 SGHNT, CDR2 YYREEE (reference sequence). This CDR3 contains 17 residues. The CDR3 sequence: CASSQESYRSSGNTIYF. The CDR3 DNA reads TGTGCCAGCAGCCAGGAATCGTACAGGAGCTCTGGAAACACCATATATTTT.

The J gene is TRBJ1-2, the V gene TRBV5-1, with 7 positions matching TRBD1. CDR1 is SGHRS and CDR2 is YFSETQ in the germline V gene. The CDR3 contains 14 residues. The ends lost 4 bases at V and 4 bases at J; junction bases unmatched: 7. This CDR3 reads CASSPVQGSYGYTF. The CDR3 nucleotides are TGCGCCAGCAGCCCAGTACAGGGGAGCTATGGCTACACCTTC.

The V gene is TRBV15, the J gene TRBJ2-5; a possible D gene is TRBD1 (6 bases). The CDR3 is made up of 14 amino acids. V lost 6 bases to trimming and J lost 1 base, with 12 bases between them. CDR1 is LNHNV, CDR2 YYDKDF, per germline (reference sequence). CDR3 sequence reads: CATSIGGVQETQYF. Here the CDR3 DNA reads TGTGCCACCAGTATAGGGGGAGTCCAAGAGACCCAGTACTTC. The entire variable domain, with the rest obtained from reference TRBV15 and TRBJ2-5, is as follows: DAMVIQNPRYQVTQFGKPVTLSCSQTLNHNVMYWYQQKSSQAPKLLFHYYDKDFNNEADTPDNFQSRRPNTSFCFLDIRSPGLGDTAMYLCATSIGGVQETQYFGPGTRLLVL.

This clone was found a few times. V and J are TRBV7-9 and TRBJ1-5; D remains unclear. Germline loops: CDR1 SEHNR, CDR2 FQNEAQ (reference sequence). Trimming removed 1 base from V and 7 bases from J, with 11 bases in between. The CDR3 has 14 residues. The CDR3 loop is CASSLVGAGQPQHF. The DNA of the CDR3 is TGTGCCAGCAGCTTAGTGGGCGCTGGGCAGCCCCAGCATTTT.

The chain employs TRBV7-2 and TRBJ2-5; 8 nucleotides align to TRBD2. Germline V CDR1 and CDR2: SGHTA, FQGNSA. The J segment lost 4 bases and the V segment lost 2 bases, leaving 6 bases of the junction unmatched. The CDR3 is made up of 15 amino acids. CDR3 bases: TGTGCCAGCAGCTTATTCGGTCGGGGGGGAGAGACCCAGTACTTC. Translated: CASSLFGRGGETQYF.

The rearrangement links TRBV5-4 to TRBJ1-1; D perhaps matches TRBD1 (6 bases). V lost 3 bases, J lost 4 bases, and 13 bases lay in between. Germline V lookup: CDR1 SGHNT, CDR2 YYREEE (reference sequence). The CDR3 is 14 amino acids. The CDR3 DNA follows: TGTGCCAGCAGCTCCGTCTCAGGGGTCACTGAAGCTTTCTTT. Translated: CASSSVSGVTEAFF.

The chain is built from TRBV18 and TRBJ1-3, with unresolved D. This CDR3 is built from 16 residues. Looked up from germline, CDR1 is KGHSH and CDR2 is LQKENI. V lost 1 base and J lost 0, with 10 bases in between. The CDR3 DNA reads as TGTGCCAGCTCACCACTGGACGGGAGCTCTGGAAACACCATATATTTT. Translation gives CASSPLDGSSGNTIYF.

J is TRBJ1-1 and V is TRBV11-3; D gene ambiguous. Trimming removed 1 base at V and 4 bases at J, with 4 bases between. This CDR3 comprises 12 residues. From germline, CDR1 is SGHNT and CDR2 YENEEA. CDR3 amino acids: CASSLGATEAFF. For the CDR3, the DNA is TGTGCCAGCAGCTTAGGAGCCACTGAAGCTTTCTTT. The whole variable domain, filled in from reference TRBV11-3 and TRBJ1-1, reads EAGVVQSPRYKIIEKKQPVAFWCNPISGHNTLYWYLQNLGQGPELLIRYENEEAVDDSQLPKDRFSAERLKGVDSTLKIQPAELGDSAVYLCASSLGATEAFFGQGTRLTVV.

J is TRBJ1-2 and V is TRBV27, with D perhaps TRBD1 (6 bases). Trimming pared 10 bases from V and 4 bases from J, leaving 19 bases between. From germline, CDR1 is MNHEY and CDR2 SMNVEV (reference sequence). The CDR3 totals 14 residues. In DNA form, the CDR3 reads TGTGCCACCCCGGGAGGGGGTGTAGGCTATGGCTACACCTTC. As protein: CATPGGGVGYGYTF.

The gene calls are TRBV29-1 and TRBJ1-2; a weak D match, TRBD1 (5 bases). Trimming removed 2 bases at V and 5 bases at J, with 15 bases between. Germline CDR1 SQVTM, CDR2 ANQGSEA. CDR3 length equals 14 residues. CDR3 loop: CSVEITGTTYGYTF. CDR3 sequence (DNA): TGCAGCGTTGAAATTACAGGAACAACTTATGGCTACACCTTC.

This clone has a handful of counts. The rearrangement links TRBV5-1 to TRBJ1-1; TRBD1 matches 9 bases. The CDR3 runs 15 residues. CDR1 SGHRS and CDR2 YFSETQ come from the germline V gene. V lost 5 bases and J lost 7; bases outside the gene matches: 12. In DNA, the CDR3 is TGCGCCAGCAGTCACAATCCGGGACAGGGACGTGAAGCTTTCTTT. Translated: CASSHNPGQGREAFF.

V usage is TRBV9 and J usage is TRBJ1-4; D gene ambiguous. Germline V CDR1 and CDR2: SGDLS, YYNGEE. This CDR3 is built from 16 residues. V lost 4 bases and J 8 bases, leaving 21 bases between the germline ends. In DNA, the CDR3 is TGTGCCAGCAGCCCCTCCCGCTGGGAGTACAAGGAAAAACTGTTTTTT. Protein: CASSPSRWEYKEKLFF.

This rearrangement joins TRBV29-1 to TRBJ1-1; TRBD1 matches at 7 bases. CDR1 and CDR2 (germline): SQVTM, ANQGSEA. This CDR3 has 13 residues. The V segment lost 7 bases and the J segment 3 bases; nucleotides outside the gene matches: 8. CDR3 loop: CSADRTGDTEAFF. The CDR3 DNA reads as TGCAGCGCTGACAGGACAGGCGACACTGAAGCTTTCTTT. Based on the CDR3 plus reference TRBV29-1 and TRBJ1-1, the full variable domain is SAVISQKPSRDICQRGTSLTIQCQVDSQVTMMFWYRQQPGQSLTLIATANQGSEATYESGFVIDKFPISRPNLTFSTLTVSNMSPEDSSIYLCSADRTGDTEAFFGQGTRLTVV.

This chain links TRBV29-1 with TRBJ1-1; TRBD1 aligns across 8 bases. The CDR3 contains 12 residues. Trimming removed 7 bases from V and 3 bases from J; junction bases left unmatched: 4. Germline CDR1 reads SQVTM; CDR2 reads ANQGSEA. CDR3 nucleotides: TGCAGCGCCGTACAGGGGGACACTGAAGCTTTCTTT. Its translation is CSAVQGDTEAFF.

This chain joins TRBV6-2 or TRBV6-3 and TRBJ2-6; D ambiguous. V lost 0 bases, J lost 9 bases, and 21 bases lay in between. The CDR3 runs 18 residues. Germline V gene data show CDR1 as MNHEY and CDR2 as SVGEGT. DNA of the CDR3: TGTGCCAGCAGTTACTCTTCCAGGCCTACGTTCCGCAACAACGTCCTGACTTTC. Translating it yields CASSYSSRPTFRNNVLTF.

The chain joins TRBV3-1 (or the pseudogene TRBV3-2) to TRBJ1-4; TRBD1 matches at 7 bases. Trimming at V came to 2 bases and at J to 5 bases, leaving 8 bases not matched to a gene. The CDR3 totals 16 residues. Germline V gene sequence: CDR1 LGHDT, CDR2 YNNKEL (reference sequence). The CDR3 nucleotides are TGTGCCAGCAGCCAACGATCCAGGGGGAGGAATGAAAAACTGTTTTTT. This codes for CASSQRSRGRNEKLFF.

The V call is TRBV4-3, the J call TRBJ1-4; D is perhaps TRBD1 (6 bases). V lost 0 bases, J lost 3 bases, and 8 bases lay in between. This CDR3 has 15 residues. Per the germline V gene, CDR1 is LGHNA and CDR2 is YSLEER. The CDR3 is CASSQEGHSNEKLFF. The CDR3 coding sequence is TGCGCCAGCAGCCAAGAGGGACACTCTAATGAAAAACTGTTTTTT.

CDR3 protein: CASSVGVQNTIYF. The CDR3 DNA sequence: TGTGCCAGCAGCGTAGGAGTCCAAAACACCATATATTTT. The V gene is TRBV9, the J gene TRBJ1-3, with D unresolved. V was pared by 0 bases and J by 6 bases, with 7 bases between. CDR1 is SGDLS and CDR2 is YYNGEE in the germline V gene. CDR3 length equals 13 residues.

The CDR3 DNA follows: TGCGCCAGCAGGCCACAGGGAACCGGGGAGCTGTTTTTT. As protein: CASRPQGTGELFF. This rearrangement joins TRBV10-1 to TRBJ2-2; D is perhaps TRBD1 (6 bases). The V and J ends lost 6 bases and 5 bases respectively, with 10 bases between them. The CDR3 is 13 amino acids. Germline CDR1 is WNHNN and CDR2 is SYGVQD (reference sequence).

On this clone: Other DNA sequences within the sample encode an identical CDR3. The CDR3 bases are TGTGCCAGCAGCTTAGTAGGGGGAACCTACGAGCAGTACTTC. This gives the protein CASSLVGGTYEQYF. This chain connects TRBV7-8 to TRBJ2-7; perhaps TRBD1 as D (6 bases). CDR1 and CDR2 (germline): SGHVS, FQNEAQ. The CDR3 totals 14 residues. V lost 1 base, J lost 2 bases, and 9 bases lay in between.

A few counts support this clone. The CDR3 DNA reads as TGTGCCAGCAGCTATAGCGGGGGGATCGATGAGCAGTTCTTC. This sequence encodes CASSYSGGIDEQFF. This chain uses TRBV7-3 with TRBJ2-1, with 10 bases that match TRBD2. Trimming cost V 4 bases and J 8 bases; bases outside gene matches: 5. Germline-derived CDR1 and CDR2 are SGHTA and FQGTGA. There are 14 residues in the CDR3.

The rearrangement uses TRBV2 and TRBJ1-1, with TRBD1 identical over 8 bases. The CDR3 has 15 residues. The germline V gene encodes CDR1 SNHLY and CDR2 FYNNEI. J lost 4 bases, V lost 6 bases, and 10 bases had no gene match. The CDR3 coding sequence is TGTGCCAGCAGGCTGGACAGGGCGTCCCCCACTGAAGCTTTCTTT. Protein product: CASRLDRASPTEAFF. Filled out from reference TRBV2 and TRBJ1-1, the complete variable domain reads EPEVTQTPSHQVTQMGQEVILRCVPISNHLYFYWYRQILGQKVEFLVSFYNNEISEKSEIFDDQFSVERPDGSNFTLKIRSTKLEDSAMYFCASRLDRASPTEAFFGQGTRLTVV.